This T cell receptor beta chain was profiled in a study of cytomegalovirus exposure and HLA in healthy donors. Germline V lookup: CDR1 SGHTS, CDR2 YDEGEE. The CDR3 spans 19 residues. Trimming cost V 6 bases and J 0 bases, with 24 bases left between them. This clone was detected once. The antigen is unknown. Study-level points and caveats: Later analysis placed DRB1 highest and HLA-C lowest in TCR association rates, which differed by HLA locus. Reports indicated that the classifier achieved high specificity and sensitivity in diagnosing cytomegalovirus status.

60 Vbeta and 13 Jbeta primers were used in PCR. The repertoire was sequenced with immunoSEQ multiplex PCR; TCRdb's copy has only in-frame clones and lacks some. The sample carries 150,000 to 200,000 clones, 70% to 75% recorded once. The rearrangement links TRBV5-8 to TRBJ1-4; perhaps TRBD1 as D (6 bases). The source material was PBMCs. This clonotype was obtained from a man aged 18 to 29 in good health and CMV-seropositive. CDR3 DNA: TGTGCCAGCACCCCCGGAACCCGATTGGACAGTGCAACTAATGAAAAACTGTTTTTT. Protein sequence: CASTPGTRLDSATNEKLFF.